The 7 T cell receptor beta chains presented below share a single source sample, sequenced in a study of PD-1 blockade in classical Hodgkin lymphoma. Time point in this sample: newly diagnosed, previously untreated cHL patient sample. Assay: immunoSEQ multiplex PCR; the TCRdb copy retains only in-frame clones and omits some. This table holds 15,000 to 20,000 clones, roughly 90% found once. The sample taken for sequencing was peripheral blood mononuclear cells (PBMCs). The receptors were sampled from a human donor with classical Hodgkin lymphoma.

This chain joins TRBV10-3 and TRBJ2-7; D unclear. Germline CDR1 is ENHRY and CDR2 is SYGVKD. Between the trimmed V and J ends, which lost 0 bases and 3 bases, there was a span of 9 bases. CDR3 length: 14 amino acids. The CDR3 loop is CAISESKGDYEQYF. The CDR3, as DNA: TGTGCCATCAGTGAGTCGAAAGGAGACTACGAGCAGTACTTC.

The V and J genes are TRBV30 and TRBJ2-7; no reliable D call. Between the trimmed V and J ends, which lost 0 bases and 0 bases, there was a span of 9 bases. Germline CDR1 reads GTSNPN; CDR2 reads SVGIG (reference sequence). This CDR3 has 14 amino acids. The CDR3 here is CAWSVRRNSYEQYF. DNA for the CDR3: TGTGCCTGGAGTGTAAGGCGGAACTCCTACGAGCAGTACTTC.

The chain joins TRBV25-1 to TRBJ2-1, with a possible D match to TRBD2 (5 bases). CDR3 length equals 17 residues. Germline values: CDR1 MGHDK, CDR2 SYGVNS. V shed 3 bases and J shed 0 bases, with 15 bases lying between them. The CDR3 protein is CASSDQGLNPSYNEQFF. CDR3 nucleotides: TGTGCCAGCAGTGATCAAGGACTCAATCCCTCCTACAATGAGCAGTTCTTC.

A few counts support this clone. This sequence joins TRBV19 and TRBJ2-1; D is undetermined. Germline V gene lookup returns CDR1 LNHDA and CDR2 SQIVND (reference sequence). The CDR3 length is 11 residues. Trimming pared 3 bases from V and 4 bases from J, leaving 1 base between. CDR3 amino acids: CASSIYNEQFF. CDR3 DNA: TGTGCCAGTAGTATTTACAATGAGCAGTTCTTC.

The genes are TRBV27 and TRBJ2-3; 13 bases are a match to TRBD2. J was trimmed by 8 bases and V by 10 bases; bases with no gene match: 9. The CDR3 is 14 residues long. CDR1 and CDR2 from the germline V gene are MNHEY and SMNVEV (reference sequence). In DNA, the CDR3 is TGTGCCACCTCACGGACTAGCGGGAGTCTTACGCAGTATTTT. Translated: CATSRTSGSLTQYF.

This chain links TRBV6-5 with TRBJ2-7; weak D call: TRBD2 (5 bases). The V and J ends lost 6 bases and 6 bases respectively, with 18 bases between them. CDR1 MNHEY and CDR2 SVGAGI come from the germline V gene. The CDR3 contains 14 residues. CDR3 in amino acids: CASRVATGLGEQYF. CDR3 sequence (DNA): TGTGCCAGCAGGGTAGCGACTGGGCTGGGCGAGCAGTACTTC.

CDR3: CSVSTGNTEAFF. The CDR3 DNA is TGCAGCGTCTCAACAGGGAACACTGAAGCTTTCTTT. The rearrangement joins TRBV29-1 to TRBJ1-1; perhaps TRBD1 as D (5 bases). The CDR3 is 12 amino acids. Trimming shortened V by 6 bases and J by 1 base, and 9 bases separated the two germline ends. Germline V gene lookup returns CDR1 SQVTM and CDR2 ANQGSEA.